Listed below are T cell receptor beta chains from one sample, sequenced in a study of T cell responses to AZD1222 COVID-19 vaccine. The protocol was immunoSEQ multiplex PCR, while the TCRdb copy is restricted to in-frame clones and leaves out a portion. Of some 120,000 clones listed, 88% are singletons. The specimen comprised peripheral blood, sampled on day 0 of AZD1222 vaccination. These receptor sequences come from an adult in good health. Both conserved end residues are trimmed from each CDR3. Fields, in order: V gene, J gene, clone size, CDR3 protein. Clone sizes are given selectively: once, few, many, or a class where the clone is expanded.

TRBV5-4	TRBJ1-6	-	ASSSSSYNSPLH
TRBV4-1	TRBJ2-7	-	ASSQRESYEQY
TRBV19	TRBJ2-7	-	ASTSQTGAYYEQY
TRBV2	TRBJ2-7	few	ANQFAYEQY
TRBV10-3	TRBJ1-5	-	AISGHRSGAASNQPQH
TRBV5-4	TRBJ2-7	-	ASSSTSGSPYEQY
TRBV19	TRBJ1-5	-	ASSPYLVTPNQPQH
TRBV6-5	TRBJ1-1	-	ASSREGRVTEAF
TRBV3-1/TRBV3-2	TRBJ1-2	-	ASSPWAEIKSYGYT
TRBV27	TRBJ1-1	-	ASSATDRGRKAF
TRBV2	TRBJ1-3	-	ASSPDRAGNTIY
TRBV7-2	TRBJ2-1	-	ASSLARAGDNEQF
TRBV5-1	TRBJ1-5	-	ASSPREGNQPQH
TRBV5-6	TRBJ2-3	-	ASSLAADRTDTQY
TRBV20-1	TRBJ1-4	-	SASLSVAKLF
TRBV7-2	TRBJ1-1	-	ASSPRTQRAEAF
TRBV6-5	TRBJ1-2	-	ASSFLGNSGYT
TRBV5-1	TRBJ2-3	-	ASSSGVLKDTQY
TRBV25-1	TRBJ2-7	few	ASSEVGYEQY
TRBV10-3	TRBJ2-2	once	AISFTGGDTGELF
TRBV24-1	TRBJ1-2	-	ATSDSNPGRGYYGYT
TRBV5-5	TRBJ2-7	-	ASNTDRSYEQY
TRBV10-1	TRBJ1-1	-	ASSERGGITEAF
TRBV27	TRBJ2-1	-	ASSLRGPQINEQF
TRBV30	TRBJ2-1	-	AWSVASGGVSYNEQF
TRBV9	TRBJ1-2	-	ARRGTNT